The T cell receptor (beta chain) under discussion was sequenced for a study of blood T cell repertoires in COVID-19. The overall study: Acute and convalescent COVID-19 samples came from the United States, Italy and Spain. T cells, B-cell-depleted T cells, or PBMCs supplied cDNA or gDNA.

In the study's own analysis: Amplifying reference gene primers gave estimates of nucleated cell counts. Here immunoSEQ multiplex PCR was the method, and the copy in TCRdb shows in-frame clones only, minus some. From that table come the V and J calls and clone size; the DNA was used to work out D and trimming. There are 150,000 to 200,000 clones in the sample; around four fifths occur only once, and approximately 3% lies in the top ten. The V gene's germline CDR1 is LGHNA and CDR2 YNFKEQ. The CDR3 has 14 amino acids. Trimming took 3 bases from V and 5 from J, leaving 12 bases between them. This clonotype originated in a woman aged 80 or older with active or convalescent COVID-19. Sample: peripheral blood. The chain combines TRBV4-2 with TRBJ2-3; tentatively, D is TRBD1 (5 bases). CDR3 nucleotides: TGTGCCAGCAGCCAGGCTGGACAAGTAGATACGCAGTATTTT. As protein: CASSQAGQVDTQYF.